The source of this TCR beta chain is a study of cytomegalovirus exposure and HLA in healthy donors. TCRdb keeps only in-frame clones here, not all; method: immunoSEQ multiplex PCR. The sample holds 82,000 or so clones, 85% to 95% seen once. V was shortened by 4 bases and J by 0 bases, with 12 bases between the two germline ends. There are 15 residues in the CDR3. In germline, CDR1 is MGHRA, CDR2 YSYEKL. The approximately 130-subject validation cohort, separate from the approximately 670-subject first cohort, included the donors. The chain has TRBV4-1 and TRBJ1-2; no firm D call. The sequence was obtained from a woman under 30 in good health and CMV-seronegative. The sample consisted of PBMCs. Here the CDR3 reads CASSPGFSANYGYTF. The CDR3 DNA sequence: TGCGCCAGCAGCCCAGGTTTCTCCGCTAACTATGGCTACACCTTC.